A single sample gave rise to the 8 T cell receptor beta chains below, sequenced in a study of T cell responses to AZD1222 COVID-19 vaccine. Repertoires were generated with immunoSEQ multiplex PCR, while TCRdb's copy carries only in-frame clones and drops some. This table has 56,000 or so clones, 75% to 90% appearing once. Sequenced material: peripheral blood, taken on day 0 of AZD1222 vaccination. Receptors originate from an adult in good health.

By share, this clone ranks as medium-sized (0.01 to 0.1%). The chain carries TRBV4-1 and TRBJ2-7, with no clear D. The CDR3 extends over 13 amino acids. The germline V gene has CDR1 MGHRA and CDR2 YSYEKL. The V gene lost 2 bases and the J gene lost 6 bases, with 11 bases spanning the gap. This CDR3 is CASSQLEAAEQYF. The CDR3 region has the DNA TGCGCCAGCAGCCAACTAGAAGCAGCCGAGCAGTACTTC.

This chain links TRBV6-1 with TRBJ2-7; D is ambiguous. With 2 bases removed from V and 3 bases from J, the gap between germline ends came to 14 bases. The CDR3 has 15 residues. Per germline, CDR1 MNHNS and CDR2 SASEGT. CDR3 in DNA: TGTGCCAGCAGTGAATGGGGTACAGCCCTCTACGAGCAGTACTTC. This codes for CASSEWGTALYEQYF.

The V gene is TRBV2, the J gene TRBJ1-5; D not certain. Per the germline V gene, CDR1 is SNHLY and CDR2 is FYNNEI. Trimming removed 2 bases at V and 0 bases at J, with 5 bases between. The CDR3 runs 14 residues. CDR3 coding DNA: TGTGCCAGCAGTGAAACCCGTAGCAATCAGCCCCAGCATTTT. This sequence encodes CASSETRSNQPQHF.

This clone was recorded a few times. The chain joins TRBV9 to TRBJ1-6, with D tentatively TRBD1 (5 bases). Trimming cost V 0 bases and J 6 bases, with 10 bases left between them. The CDR3 runs 15 residues. Germline V gene sequence: CDR1 SGDLS, CDR2 YYNGEE. In DNA form, the CDR3 reads TGTGCCAGCAGCGTAGTAGACAGCCCTAATTCACCCCTCCACTTT. Protein: CASSVVDSPNSPLHF.

This chain links TRBV4-2 with TRBJ1-3; D is ambiguous. Germline-derived CDR1 and CDR2 are LGHNA and YNFKEQ. V was shortened by 0 bases and J by 4 bases, with 7 bases between the two germline ends. This CDR3 has 14 residues. CDR3 coding DNA: TGTGCCAGCAGCCAAGAAAGACGGGGAAACACCATATATTTT. This encodes CASSQERRGNTIYF.

V usage is TRBV27 and J usage is TRBJ2-5; 10 bases are shared with TRBD2. Germline lookup yields CDR1 MNHEY and CDR2 SMNVEV (reference sequence). The CDR3 covers 15 residues. Unmatched junction bases numbered 5, after V lost 3 bases and J lost 4 bases. The CDR3 spells CASSFSGGRRETQYF. As DNA, the CDR3 is TGTGCCAGCAGTTTTAGCGGGGGGCGCCGAGAGACCCAGTACTTC.

The V gene is TRBV6-5, the J gene TRBJ1-2; D remains ambiguous. With 5 bases removed from V and 6 bases from J, the gap between germline ends came to 19 bases. Germline CDR1 reads MNHEY; CDR2 reads SVGAGI. This CDR3 spans 15 amino acids. DNA of the CDR3: TGTGCCAGCAGTCCACTGATCCAAGGAGAAGATGGCTACACCTTC. Encoded protein: CASSPLIQGEDGYTF.

The genes are TRBV12-2 and TRBJ2-7; the DNA was not compared with TRBD2, the D call given in the table. TRBV12-2 is recorded as a pseudogene. The CDR3 is 17 residues long. The CDR3 sequence: CASRLARGDSTPYEQYF. The CDR3 DNA reads TGTGCAAGTCGCTTAGCGCGGGGGGACTCGACCCCCTACGAGCAGTACTTC.